This TCR beta chain stems from a study of blood T cell repertoires in COVID-19. Background on the study: The United States, Italy and Spain provided the acute and convalescent COVID-19 samples. Sample material is recorded as cDNA or gDNA derived from T cells, B-cell-depleted T cells, or PBMCs.

Per the original methods: Reference gene primer amplification yielded estimated nucleated cell counts. Some clones are missing from TCRdb's copy, which holds only in-frame ones; the method was immunoSEQ multiplex PCR. Clone size and V and J calls were adopted from that table, with D and trimming inferred from the DNA. The sample shows around 120,000 clones, about 90% of them seen only once. The germline gives CDR1 MDHEN, CDR2 SYDVKM. The CDR3 has 15 amino acids. With 6 bases removed from V and 11 bases from J, the gap between germline ends came to 25 bases. Sequencing input: peripheral blood. The V call is TRBV28, the J call TRBJ1-1; D is possibly TRBD1 (6 bases). This clonotype originated in a woman aged 70 to 79 with acute or convalescent COVID-19. As DNA, the CDR3 is TGTGCCAGCAGCCCTCATAGCCAGGGGCTAAGTAGGGCTTTCTTT. This gives the protein CASSPHSQGLSRAFF.